Listed below are T cell receptor beta chains from one sample, sequenced in a study of a mutant IDH1 vaccine in newly diagnosed glioma. Method: immunoSEQ multiplex PCR; TCRdb's copy keeps in-frame clones and lacks some. The top ten hold 13% of the sample, which has tens of thousands of clones, approximately 80% seen once. These receptors are not linked to any known antigen. Here the sequenced sample was PBMCs, taken from a glioma patient whose treatment included an IDH1 peptide vaccine. All receptors derive from a man aged 18 to 35 with glioma. Both conserved end residues are part of each CDR3. The order of the fields is D gene, V gene, J gene, CDR3 protein. The D gene is left open where the match is weak.

D gene: -
V gene: TRBV29-1
J gene: TRBJ2-1
CDR3 protein: CSVENGGMSYNEQFF

D gene: TRBD1
V gene: TRBV7-6
J gene: TRBJ1-2
CDR3 protein: CASSPLDRAGGYTF

D gene: -
V gene: TRBV6-5
J gene: TRBJ1-1
CDR3 protein: CASSRFQGGTEAFF

D gene: -
V gene: TRBV7-3
J gene: TRBJ2-3
CDR3 protein: CASSLKVGEVTDTQYF

D gene: -
V gene: TRBV6-4
J gene: TRBJ1-6
CDR3 protein: CASSESLGANSPLHF

D gene: -
V gene: TRBV5-4
J gene: TRBJ2-5
CDR3 protein: CASSRQLTVQETQYF

D gene: TRBD2
V gene: TRBV11-2
J gene: TRBJ2-7
CDR3 protein: CASSPGLAGGSGYEQYF

D gene: -
V gene: TRBV5-4
J gene: TRBJ2-7
CDR3 protein: CASGDGGSTYYEQYF

D gene: -
V gene: TRBV4-3
J gene: TRBJ2-7
CDR3 protein: CASSQESESSYEQYF

D gene: -
V gene: TRBV6-5
J gene: TRBJ1-2
CDR3 protein: CASSSTSYGYTF

D gene: -
V gene: TRBV14
J gene: TRBJ2-5
CDR3 protein: CASSPIQRGRETQYF

D gene: -
V gene: TRBV7-2
J gene: TRBJ1-5
CDR3 protein: CASSFSRGFNQPQHF

D gene: TRBD1
V gene: TRBV2
J gene: TRBJ1-3
CDR3 protein: CASTGGGISIYF

D gene: TRBD1
V gene: TRBV27
J gene: TRBJ2-5
CDR3 protein: CASGAIRQGGETQYF

D gene: -
V gene: TRBV6-1
J gene: TRBJ1-1
CDR3 protein: CATTMFRGNTEAFF

D gene: -
V gene: TRBV29-1
J gene: TRBJ1-1
CDR3 protein: CSVVQGKTEAFF

D gene: TRBD2
V gene: TRBV4-3
J gene: TRBJ2-1
CDR3 protein: CASSQGGLAGVGEQFF

D gene: -
V gene: TRBV5-6
J gene: TRBJ1-1
CDR3 protein: CASSLALTTEAFF

D gene: TRBD1
V gene: TRBV5-6
J gene: TRBJ1-1
CDR3 protein: CASSWTGSRGTEAFF

D gene: TRBD1
V gene: TRBV7-2
J gene: TRBJ2-2
CDR3 protein: CASSLSRGSAGELFF

D gene: TRBD1
V gene: TRBV19
J gene: TRBJ1-1
CDR3 protein: CASEGGIWDRPGSNTEAFF

D gene: -
V gene: TRBV11-2
J gene: TRBJ2-7
CDR3 protein: CASSLNAGWGCEQYF

D gene: TRBD1
V gene: TRBV7-3
J gene: TRBJ1-1
CDR3 protein: CASSLIPQGTAMNTEAFF

D gene: -
V gene: TRBV7-2
J gene: TRBJ2-1
CDR3 protein: CASSLGGENEQFF

D gene: -
V gene: TRBV5-1
J gene: TRBJ2-5
CDR3 protein: CASSLGGTQYF

D gene: -
V gene: TRBV30
J gene: TRBJ1-4
CDR3 protein: CAYTRDPGAGKLFF

D gene: -
V gene: TRBV7-8
J gene: TRBJ1-1
CDR3 protein: CASSSGGTEAFF

D gene: TRBD1
V gene: TRBV9
J gene: TRBJ2-7
CDR3 protein: CASSPRQGVSSEQYF

D gene: -
V gene: TRBV9
J gene: TRBJ2-1
CDR3 protein: CASSVTVAYNEQFF

D gene: -
V gene: TRBV7-9
J gene: TRBJ1-1
CDR3 protein: CASSFVSLSGSF

D gene: -
V gene: TRBV6-1
J gene: TRBJ2-2
CDR3 protein: CASSERGSAGELFF

D gene: -
V gene: TRBV7-2
J gene: TRBJ1-5
CDR3 protein: CASSPDRMNQPQHF

D gene: -
V gene: TRBV18
J gene: TRBJ2-6
CDR3 protein: CASSPLTGSRANVLTF

D gene: -
V gene: TRBV11-3
J gene: TRBJ2-2
CDR3 protein: CASSLEGMIGGNTGELFF

D gene: TRBD1
V gene: TRBV25-1
J gene: TRBJ2-1
CDR3 protein: CASSDWTGTPYNEQFF

D gene: -
V gene: TRBV9
J gene: TRBJ1-2
CDR3 protein: CASSVDSSNYGYTF

D gene: TRBD2
V gene: TRBV28
J gene: TRBJ2-1
CDR3 protein: CASSLLAGIYNEQFF

D gene: -
V gene: TRBV7-2
J gene: TRBJ1-1
CDR3 protein: CASSPRWGANTEAFF

D gene: -
V gene: TRBV5-4
J gene: TRBJ1-1
CDR3 protein: CASSLMGVNTEAFF

D gene: TRBD1
V gene: TRBV19
J gene: TRBJ1-2
CDR3 protein: CASSRTLHTGPGTGISLYGYTF

D gene: TRBD2
V gene: TRBV4-3
J gene: TRBJ2-7
CDR3 protein: CASSFQLAEGNEQYF

D gene: -
V gene: TRBV18
J gene: TRBJ1-2
CDR3 protein: CASSLTATYGYTF

D gene: TRBD1
V gene: TRBV10-3
J gene: TRBJ2-1
CDR3 protein: CAISRQGIYNEQFF

D gene: TRBD1
V gene: TRBV19
J gene: TRBJ1-5
CDR3 protein: CASNPTGGNQPQHF

D gene: TRBD1
V gene: TRBV9
J gene: TRBJ2-5
CDR3 protein: CASSVQGAIRGQETQYF

D gene: -
V gene: TRBV30
J gene: TRBJ2-2
CDR3 protein: CAWSRTSGTTGELFF

D gene: TRBD1
V gene: TRBV28
J gene: TRBJ2-5
CDR3 protein: CASSQDRGSRQETQYF

D gene: -
V gene: TRBV5-6
J gene: TRBJ1-2
CDR3 protein: CASSFNLLHGYTF

D gene: -
V gene: TRBV18
J gene: TRBJ2-3
CDR3 protein: CASSPRGIASTDTQYF

D gene: -
V gene: TRBV14
J gene: TRBJ1-3
CDR3 protein: CASSQDPGSHPGNTIYF

D gene: -
V gene: TRBV18
J gene: TRBJ1-2
CDR3 protein: CASSPGQAAYGYTF

D gene: -
V gene: TRBV4-1
J gene: TRBJ2-4
CDR3 protein: CASSQDLPAKNIQYF

D gene: -
V gene: TRBV6-6
J gene: TRBJ1-5
CDR3 protein: CASSYSMGEGQPQHF

D gene: TRBD1
V gene: TRBV7-2
J gene: TRBJ1-1
CDR3 protein: CASSGKGTANTEAFF

D gene: -
V gene: TRBV28
J gene: TRBJ2-7
CDR3 protein: CASSLPEGLAYEQYF

D gene: TRBD2
V gene: TRBV4-3
J gene: TRBJ2-7
CDR3 protein: CASSQSGGLAGTGSYEQYF

D gene: TRBD1
V gene: TRBV7-3
J gene: TRBJ2-2
CDR3 protein: CATRLTGLTGELFF

D gene: -
V gene: TRBV5-6
J gene: TRBJ2-7
CDR3 protein: CASSLVGRAYEQYF

D gene: TRBD1
V gene: TRBV5-8
J gene: TRBJ2-7
CDR3 protein: CASSKGQVVYEQYF

D gene: -
V gene: TRBV4-1
J gene: TRBJ1-2
CDR3 protein: CASSQTTGTLFYGYTF